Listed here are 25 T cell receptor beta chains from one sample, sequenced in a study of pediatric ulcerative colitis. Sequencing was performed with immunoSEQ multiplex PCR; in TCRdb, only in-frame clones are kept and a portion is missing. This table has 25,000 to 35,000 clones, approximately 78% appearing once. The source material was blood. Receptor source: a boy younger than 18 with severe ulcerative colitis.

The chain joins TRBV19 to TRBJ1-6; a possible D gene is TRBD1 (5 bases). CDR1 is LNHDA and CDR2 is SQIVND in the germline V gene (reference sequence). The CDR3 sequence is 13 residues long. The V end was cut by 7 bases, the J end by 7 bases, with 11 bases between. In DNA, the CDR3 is TGTGCCAGTAAAACACAGGACAATTCACCCCTCCACTTT. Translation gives CASKTQDNSPLHF.

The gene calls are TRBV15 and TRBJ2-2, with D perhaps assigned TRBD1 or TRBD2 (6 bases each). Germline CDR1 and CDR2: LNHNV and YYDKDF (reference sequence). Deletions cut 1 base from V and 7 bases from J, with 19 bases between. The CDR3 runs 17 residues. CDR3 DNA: TGTGCCACCAGCAGAGGCCGCGGGACACCCCTCGTCGGGGAGCTGTTTTTT. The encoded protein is CATSRGRGTPLVGELFF.

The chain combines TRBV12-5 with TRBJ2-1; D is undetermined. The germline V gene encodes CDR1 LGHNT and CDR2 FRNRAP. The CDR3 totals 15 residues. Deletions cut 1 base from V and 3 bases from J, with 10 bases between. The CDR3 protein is CASGLGRELYNEQFF. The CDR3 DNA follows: TGTGCTAGTGGTTTGGGTCGAGAACTCTACAATGAGCAGTTCTTC.

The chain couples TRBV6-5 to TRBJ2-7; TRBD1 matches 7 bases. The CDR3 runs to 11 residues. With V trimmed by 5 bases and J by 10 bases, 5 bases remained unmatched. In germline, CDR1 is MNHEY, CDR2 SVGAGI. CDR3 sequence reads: CASSDYRGQYF. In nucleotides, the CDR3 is TGTGCCAGCAGTGACTACAGGGGTCAGTACTTC.

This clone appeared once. Written as DNA, the CDR3 is TGTGCCAGCAGTGAAGCCAGGGGTACCTACGAGCAGTACTTC. Its translation: CASSEARGTYEQYF. The chain carries TRBV6-1 and TRBJ2-7, with D possibly TRBD1 on 6 matching bases. Germline V CDR1 and CDR2: MNHNS, SASEGT. Trimming shortened V by 0 bases and J by 2 bases, and 8 bases separated the two germline ends. CDR3 length: 14 amino acids.

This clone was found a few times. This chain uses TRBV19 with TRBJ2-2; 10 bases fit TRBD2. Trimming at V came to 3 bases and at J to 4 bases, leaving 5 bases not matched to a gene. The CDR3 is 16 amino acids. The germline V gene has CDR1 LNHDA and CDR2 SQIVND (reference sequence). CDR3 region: CASSILAGATTGELFF. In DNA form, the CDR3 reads TGTGCCAGTAGTATCCTAGCGGGGGCGACCACCGGGGAGCTGTTTTTT.

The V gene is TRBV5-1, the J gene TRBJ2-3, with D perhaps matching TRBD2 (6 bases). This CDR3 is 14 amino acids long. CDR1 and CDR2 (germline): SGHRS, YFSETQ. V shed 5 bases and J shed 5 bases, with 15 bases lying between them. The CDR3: CASSHASEEDTQYF. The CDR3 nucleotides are TGCGCCAGCAGTCATGCTAGCGAGGAAGATACGCAGTATTTT.

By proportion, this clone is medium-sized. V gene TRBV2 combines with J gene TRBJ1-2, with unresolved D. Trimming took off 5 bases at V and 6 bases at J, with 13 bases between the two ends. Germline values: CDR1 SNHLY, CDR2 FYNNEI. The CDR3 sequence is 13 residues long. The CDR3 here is CASSPRAGNGYTF. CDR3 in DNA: TGTGCCAGCAGTCCCCGGGCGGGAAATGGCTACACCTTC.

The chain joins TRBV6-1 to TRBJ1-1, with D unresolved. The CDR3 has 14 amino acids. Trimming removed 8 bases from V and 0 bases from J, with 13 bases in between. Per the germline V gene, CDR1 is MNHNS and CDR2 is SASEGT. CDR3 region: CASSRSAVNTEAFF. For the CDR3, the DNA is TGTGCCAGCTCCAGGTCGGCGGTGAACACTGAAGCTTTCTTT.

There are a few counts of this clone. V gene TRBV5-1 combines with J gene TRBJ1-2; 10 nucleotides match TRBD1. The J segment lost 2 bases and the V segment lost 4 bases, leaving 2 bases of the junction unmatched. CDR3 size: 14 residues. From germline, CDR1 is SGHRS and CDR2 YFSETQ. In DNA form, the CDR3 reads TGCGCCAGCAGCGGGGGACAGGGGAACTATGGCTACACCTTC. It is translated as CASSGGQGNYGYTF. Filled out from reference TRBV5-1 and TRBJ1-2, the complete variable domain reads KAGVTQTPRYLIKTRGQQVTLSCSPISGHRSVSWYQQTPGQGLQFLFEYFSETQRNKGNFPGRFSGRQFSNSRSEMNVSTLELGDSALYLCASSGGQGNYGYTFGSGTRLTVV.

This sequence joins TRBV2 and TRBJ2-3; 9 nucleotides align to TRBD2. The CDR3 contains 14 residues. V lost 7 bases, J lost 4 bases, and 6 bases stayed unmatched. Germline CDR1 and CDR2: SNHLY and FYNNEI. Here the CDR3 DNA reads TGTGCCAGCACGGGTGGCGGGGGGGCAGATACGCAGTATTTT. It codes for CASTGGGGADTQYF.

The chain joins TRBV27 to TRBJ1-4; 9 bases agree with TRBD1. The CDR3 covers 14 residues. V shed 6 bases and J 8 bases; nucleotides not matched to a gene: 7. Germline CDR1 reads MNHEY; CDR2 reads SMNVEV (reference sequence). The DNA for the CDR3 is TGTGCCAGCAGCCACAGGGGGCGCGGAGAAAAACTGTTTTTT. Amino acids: CASSHRGRGEKLFF.

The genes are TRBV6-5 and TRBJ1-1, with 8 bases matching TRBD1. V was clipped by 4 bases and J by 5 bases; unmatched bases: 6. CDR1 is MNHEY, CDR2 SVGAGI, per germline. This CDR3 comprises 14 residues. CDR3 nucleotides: TGTGCCAGCAGTTCCTCAGGGGGCAGGACTGAAGCTTTCTTT. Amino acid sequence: CASSSSGGRTEAFF.

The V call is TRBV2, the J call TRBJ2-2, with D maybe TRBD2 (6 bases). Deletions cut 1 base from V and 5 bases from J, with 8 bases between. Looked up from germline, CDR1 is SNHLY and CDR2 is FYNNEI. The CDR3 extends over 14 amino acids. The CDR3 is CASSEVRGTGELFF. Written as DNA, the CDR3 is TGTGCCAGCAGTGAAGTCCGGGGGACCGGGGAGCTGTTTTTT.

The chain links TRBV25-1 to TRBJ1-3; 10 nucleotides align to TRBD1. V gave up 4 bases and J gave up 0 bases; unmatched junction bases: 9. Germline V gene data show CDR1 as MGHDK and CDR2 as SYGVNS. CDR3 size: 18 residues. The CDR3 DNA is TGTGCCAGCAGTGCGCCGGGACAGGGGTTTAGCTCTGGAAACACCATATATTTT. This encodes CASSAPGQGFSSGNTIYF.

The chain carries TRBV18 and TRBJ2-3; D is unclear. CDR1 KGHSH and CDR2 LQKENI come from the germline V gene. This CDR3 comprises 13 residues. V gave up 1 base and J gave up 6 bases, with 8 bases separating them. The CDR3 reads CASSPRDGDTQYF. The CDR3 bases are TGTGCCAGCTCACCACGGGATGGGGATACGCAGTATTTT.

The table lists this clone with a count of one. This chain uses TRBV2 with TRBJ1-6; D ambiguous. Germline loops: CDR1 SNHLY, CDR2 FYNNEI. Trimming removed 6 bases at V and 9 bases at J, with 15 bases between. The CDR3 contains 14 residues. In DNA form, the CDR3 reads TGTGCCAGCAGGTGGAGCCTGGGAGGTTCACCCCTCCACTTT. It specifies CASRWSLGGSPLHF.

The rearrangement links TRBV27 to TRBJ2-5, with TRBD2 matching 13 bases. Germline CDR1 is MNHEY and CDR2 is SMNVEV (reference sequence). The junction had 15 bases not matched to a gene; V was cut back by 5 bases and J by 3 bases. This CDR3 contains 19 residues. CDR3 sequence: CASSRRPLLAGGLEETQYF. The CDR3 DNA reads TGTGCCAGCAGTCGCCGCCCTCTACTAGCGGGGGGGCTCGAAGAGACCCAGTACTTC.

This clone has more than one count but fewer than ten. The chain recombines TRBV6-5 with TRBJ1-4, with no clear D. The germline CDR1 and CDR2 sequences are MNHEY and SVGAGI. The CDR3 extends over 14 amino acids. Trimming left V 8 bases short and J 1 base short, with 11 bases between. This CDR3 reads CASAPHLTNEKLFF. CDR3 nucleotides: TGTGCCAGCGCCCCACACTTAACTAATGAAAAACTGTTTTTT.

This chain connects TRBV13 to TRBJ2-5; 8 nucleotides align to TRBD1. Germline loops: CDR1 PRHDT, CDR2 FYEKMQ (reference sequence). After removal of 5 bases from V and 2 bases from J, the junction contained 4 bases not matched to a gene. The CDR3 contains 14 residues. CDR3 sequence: CASSLRTGQETQYF. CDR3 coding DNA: TGTGCCAGCAGCCTAAGGACAGGGCAAGAGACCCAGTACTTC.

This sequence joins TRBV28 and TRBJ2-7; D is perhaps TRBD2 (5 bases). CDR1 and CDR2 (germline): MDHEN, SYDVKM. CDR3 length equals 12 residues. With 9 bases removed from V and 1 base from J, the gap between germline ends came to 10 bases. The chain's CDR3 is CARRAPSYEQYF. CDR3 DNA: TGTGCCAGGCGGGCGCCTTCCTACGAGCAGTACTTC. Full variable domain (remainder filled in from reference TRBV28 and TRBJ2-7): DVKVTQSSRYLVKRTGEKVFLECVQDMDHENMFWYRQDPGLGLRLIYFSYDVKMKEKGDIPEGYSVSREKKERFSLILESASTNQTSMYLCARRAPSYEQYFGPGTRLTVT.

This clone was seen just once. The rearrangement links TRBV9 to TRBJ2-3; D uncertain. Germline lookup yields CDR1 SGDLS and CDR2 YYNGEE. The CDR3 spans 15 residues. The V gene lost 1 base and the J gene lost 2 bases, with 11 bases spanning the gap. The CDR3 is CASSVIGGVTDTQYF. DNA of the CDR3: TGTGCCAGCAGCGTAATTGGCGGCGTCACAGATACGCAGTATTTT. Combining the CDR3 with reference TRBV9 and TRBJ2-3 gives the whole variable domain DSGVTQTPKHLITATGQRVTLRCSPRSGDLSVYWYQQSLDQGLQFLIQYYNGEERAKGNILERFSAQQFPDLHSELNLSSLELGDSALYFCASSVIGGVTDTQYFGPGTRLTVL.

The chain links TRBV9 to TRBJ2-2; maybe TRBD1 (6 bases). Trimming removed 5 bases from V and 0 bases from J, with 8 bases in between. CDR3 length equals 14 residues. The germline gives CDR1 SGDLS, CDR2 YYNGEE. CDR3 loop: CASRGQPNTGELFF. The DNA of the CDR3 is TGTGCCAGCAGGGGACAACCGAACACCGGGGAGCTGTTTTTT.

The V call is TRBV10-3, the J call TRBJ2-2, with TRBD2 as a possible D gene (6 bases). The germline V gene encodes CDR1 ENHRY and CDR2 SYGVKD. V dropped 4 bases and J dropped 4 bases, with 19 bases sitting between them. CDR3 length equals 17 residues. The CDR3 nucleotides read TGTGCCATCAGTGTAAACGGGGGTGATCCCAGCACCGGGGAGCTGTTTTTT. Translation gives CAISVNGGDPSTGELFF.

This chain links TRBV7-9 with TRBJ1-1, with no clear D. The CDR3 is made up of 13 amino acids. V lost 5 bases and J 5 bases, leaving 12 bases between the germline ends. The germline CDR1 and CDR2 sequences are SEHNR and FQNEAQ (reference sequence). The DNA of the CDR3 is TGTGCCAGCAGCCTAGGAGTTGTGACTGAAGCTTTCTTT. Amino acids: CASSLGVVTEAFF.